Described below is a single T cell receptor (beta chain) sequence and its context. Its antigen is currently unknown. Measured with immunoSEQ multiplex PCR; TCRdb has only the in-frame clones, and not every one. The sample lists about 73,000 clones, 90% seen once, with approximately 0.49% in the top ten. The data were taken from a study of OX40 agonist ivuxolimab in advanced cancers. About the study: The study treated patients with ivuxolimab, an agonistic anti-OX40 (CD134) antibody.

Overall study results and limits: A proportion of nonresponders additionally exhibited low normalized T-cell clonal expansion. In general, CD8+ T cells held more expanded clones than CD4+ did, on average. Clones of CD4+ and CD8+ blood T cells grew by week 6 at doses of 0.1 to 3.0 mg/kg.

Germline trimming cut 1 base from V and 0 bases from J; bases unmatched to any gene: 7. The CDR3 extends over 17 amino acids. From germline, CDR1 is GTSNPN and CDR2 SVGIG (reference sequence). This receptor was identified in an adult with an advanced solid tumor such as melanoma, head and neck, liver or kidney cancer. The specimen comprised CD4+ or CD8+ T cells sorted from blood, sampled in a trial of the OX40 agonist ivuxolimab. This chain connects TRBV30 to TRBJ2-1; 9 positions agree with TRBD2. The CDR3 DNA reads as TGTGCCTGGAGTGGGTCACTAGCGGGTCACTCCTACAATGAGCAGTTCTTC. Its translation: CAWSGSLAGHSYNEQFF.